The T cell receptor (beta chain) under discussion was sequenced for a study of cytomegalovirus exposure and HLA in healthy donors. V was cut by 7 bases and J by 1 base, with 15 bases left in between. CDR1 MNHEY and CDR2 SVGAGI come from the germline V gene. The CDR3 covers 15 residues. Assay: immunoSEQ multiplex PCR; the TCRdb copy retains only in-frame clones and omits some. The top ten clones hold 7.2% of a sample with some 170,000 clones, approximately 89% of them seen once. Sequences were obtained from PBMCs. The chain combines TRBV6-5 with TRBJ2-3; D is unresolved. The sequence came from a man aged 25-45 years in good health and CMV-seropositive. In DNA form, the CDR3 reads TGTGCCAGCACCTCTACCCGGCGGCGCACAGATACGCAGTATTTT. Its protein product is CASTSTRRRTDTQYF.